This T cell receptor beta chain is from a study of blood T cells in healthy people across ages. The study, taken as a whole, reports: Considered underestimates were the diversity estimates obtained from one million T cells.

Trimming stripped 2 bases from V and 3 bases from J, with 16 bases between. The CDR3 sequence is 15 residues long. The germline gives CDR1 SQVTM, CDR2 ANQGSEA. Every donor provided approximately 9.2 milliliters of peripheral blood. This clonotype was seen at least ten times. Antigen specificity is unknown. The second PCR ran roughly 7 to 12 cycles with a sample-barcoded 5' primer and J-beta primers. TCRdb ran MiXCR on the 5' RACE reads and lists one entry per CDR3 protein. The sample lists some 780,000 distinct CDR3 sequences, 56% occurring once. Sequences were obtained from blood. The gene calls are TRBV29-1 and TRBJ1-2; no reliable D call. This sequence originates from a man in his forties in good health. CDR3 amino acids: CSVERWGSRDYGYTF. CDR3 nucleotide sequence: TGCAGCGTTGAAAGGTGGGGAAGTAGGGACTATGGCTACACCTTC. Supplemented by reference TRBV29-1 and TRBJ1-2, the full variable domain reads SAVISQKPSRDICQRGTSLTIQCQVDSQVTMMFWYRQQPGQSLTLIATANQGSEATYESGFVIDKFPISRPNLTFSTLTVSNMSPEDSSIYLCSVERWGSRDYGYTFGSGTRLTVV.